The 26 T cell receptor beta chains reported below all come from one sample, sequenced in a study of tumor-infiltrating lymphocytes in localized non-small cell lung cancer. Assay: immunoSEQ multiplex PCR; the TCRdb copy retains only in-frame clones and omits some. Of around 23,000 clones listed, 73% are singletons. Material: lung tumor tissue. The origin of the receptors is a human donor with non-small cell lung cancer.

The chain employs TRBV7-6 and TRBJ1-2; TRBD1 matches 7 bases. The CDR3 spans 14 residues. CDR1 is SGHVS, CDR2 FNYEAQ, per germline. The V segment lost 5 bases and the J segment 6 bases; nucleotides outside the gene matches: 9. As DNA, the CDR3 is TGTGCCAGCAGCCCCGGGACAGCCTCTCATGGCTACACCTTC. It specifies CASSPGTASHGYTF.

In its sample, this clone was seen a few times. V and J are TRBV2 and TRBJ2-2; TRBD1 aligns across 8 bases. The CDR3 has 14 amino acids. CDR1 is SNHLY and CDR2 is FYNNEI in the germline V gene. V shed 2 bases, J shed 5 bases, and the junction held 1 base outside the gene matches. CDR3 in amino acids: CASSEQGATGELFF. CDR3 DNA: TGTGCCAGCAGTGAACAGGGGGCTACCGGGGAGCTGTTTTTT.

The chain employs TRBV7-6 and TRBJ2-7; no firm D call. CDR3 size: 13 residues. The V end was cut by 4 bases, the J end by 6 bases, with 13 bases between. The V gene's germline CDR1 is SGHVS and CDR2 FNYEAQ. The CDR3 loop reads CASSSNLNLEQYF. The CDR3 coding sequence is TGTGCCAGCAGCTCGAATTTAAATCTCGAGCAGTACTTC.

V and J are TRBV5-4 and TRBJ1-4; 8 bases fit TRBD1. This CDR3 is built from 14 residues. Per the germline V gene, CDR1 is SGHNT and CDR2 is YYREEE (reference sequence). V gave up 4 bases and J gave up 6 bases; unmatched junction bases: 5. CDR3 loop: CASSPQGAHEKLFF. The CDR3 coding sequence is TGTGCCAGCAGCCCGCAGGGGGCGCATGAAAAACTGTTTTTT.

In regard to this clone: An end of the junction differs from the germline gene, which may be a read error. The chain has TRBV5-1 and TRBJ1-5, with D possibly TRBD1 on 5 matching bases. The CDR3 is 13 amino acids. CDR1 is SGHRS, CDR2 YFSETQ, per germline. CDR3 bases: TGTGCCAGCAGCGGGGGGACCTCGGCGCCCCAGCATTTT. It translates to CASSGGTSAPQHF.

Only one count was recorded for this clone. The chain employs TRBV5-8 and TRBJ2-5; D gene uncertain. CDR1 is SGHTS, CDR2 YDEGEE, per germline. CDR3 length: 15 amino acids. V lost 2 bases, J lost 5 bases, and 16 bases lay in between. CDR3 in amino acids: CASSFLPTSGETQYF. The CDR3 DNA follows: TGTGCCAGCAGCTTTCTCCCGACCTCTGGGGAGACCCAGTACTTC.

The genes are TRBV30 and TRBJ1-2; no clear D. This CDR3 has 13 amino acids. The V gene lost 4 bases and the J gene lost 4 bases, with 13 bases spanning the gap. The germline gives CDR1 GTSNPN, CDR2 SVGIG (reference sequence). CDR3 region: CAWMTSRLYGYTF. The CDR3 bases are TGTGCCTGGATGACAAGCCGGCTCTATGGCTACACCTTC. Variable domain in full (rest from reference TRBV30 and TRBJ1-2): SQTIHQWPATLVQPVGSPLSLECTVEGTSNPNLYWYRQAAGRGLQLLFYSVGIGQISSEVPQNLSASRPQDRQFILSSKKLLLSDSGFYLCAWMTSRLYGYTFGSGTRLTVV.

V usage is TRBV15 and J usage is TRBJ1-2; D gene uncertain. The V and J ends lost 0 bases and 2 bases respectively, with 7 bases between them. The CDR3 covers 14 residues. Germline V gene lookup returns CDR1 LNHNV and CDR2 YYDKDF (reference sequence). CDR3 loop: CATSRDVGNYGYTF. As DNA, the CDR3 is TGTGCCACCAGCAGAGATGTGGGGAACTATGGCTACACCTTC.

The CDR3 reads CASSSVTGELFF. In nucleotides, the CDR3 is TGTGCCAGCAGTTCCGTCACCGGGGAGCTGTTTTTT. The gene calls are TRBV6-6 and TRBJ2-2; D unclear. V shed 4 bases and J shed 4 bases, with 4 bases lying between them. This CDR3 region has 12 residues. Germline assignment: CDR1 MNHNY and CDR2 SVGAGI (reference sequence).

The V call is TRBV5-6, the J call TRBJ2-3; D unclear. Trimming took off 0 bases at V and 3 bases at J, with 8 bases between the two ends. The germline gives CDR1 SGHDT, CDR2 YYEEEE. The CDR3 is made up of 14 amino acids. The CDR3 DNA reads TGTGCCAGCAGCTTGGATGGTAGGACAGATACGCAGTATTTT. Translating it yields CASSLDGRTDTQYF.

The chain combines TRBV19 with TRBJ1-1; D is uncertain. Trimming stripped 7 bases from V and 5 bases from J, with 8 bases between. CDR1 LNHDA and CDR2 SQIVND come from the germline V gene (reference sequence). This CDR3 comprises 11 residues. The CDR3 DNA reads as TGTGCCAGTATGGGTTCTACTGAAGCTTTCTTT. It yields the protein CASMGSTEAFF.

The rearrangement joins TRBV7-9 to TRBJ1-1; tentatively, D is TRBD1 (6 bases). The length of the CDR3 is 16 residues. Between the trimmed V and J ends, which lost 2 bases and 5 bases, there was a span of 18 bases. CDR1 and CDR2 (germline): SEHNR, FQNEAQ (reference sequence). CDR3 nucleotide sequence: TGTGCCAGCAGCTTATCGTCAACGGGACAAAGAACTGAAGCTTTCTTT. This codes for CASSLSSTGQRTEAFF.

CDR3 region: CASSSVSSGHEQFF. The CDR3 coding sequence is TGTGCCAGCAGCTCCGTGTCGTCAGGACATGAGCAGTTCTTC. V usage is TRBV5-4 and J usage is TRBJ2-1; no reliable D call. CDR3 length: 14 residues. Trimming took off 3 bases at V and 8 bases at J, with 15 bases between the two ends. Germline V gene lookup returns CDR1 SGHNT and CDR2 YYREEE (reference sequence).

The gene calls are TRBV6-6 and TRBJ1-6; D possibly corresponds to TRBD1 (6 bases). From germline, CDR1 is MNHNY and CDR2 SVGAGI (reference sequence). The V end lost 4 bases, the J end lost 1 base, and 11 bases lay between the germline ends. The CDR3 totals 16 residues. CDR3 sequence reads: CASSSGAGSYNSPLHF. For the CDR3, the DNA is TGTGCCAGCAGTTCAGGGGCGGGTTCCTATAATTCACCCCTCCACTTT.

J is TRBJ1-2 and V is TRBV6-1; TRBD1 is a possible D gene (5 bases). The CDR3 runs to 12 residues. The germline CDR1 and CDR2 sequences are MNHNS and SASEGT. With 1 base removed from V and 8 bases from J, the gap between germline ends came to 8 bases. CDR3: CASSEGRDGYTF. DNA for the CDR3: TGTGCCAGCAGTGAAGGAAGGGACGGCTACACCTTC.

This rearrangement joins TRBV19 to TRBJ2-7; 8 nucleotides match TRBD2. V trimming: 5 bases; J trimming: 2 bases; junction bases outside the gene matches: 8. The CDR3 sequence is 15 residues long. Germline V lookup: CDR1 LNHDA, CDR2 SQIVND (reference sequence). The CDR3 region has the DNA TGTGCCAGTAGTGTTCGGGGGGGCTTAACCTACGAGCAGTACTTC. This sequence encodes CASSVRGGLTYEQYF.

The chain employs TRBV9 and TRBJ2-2; a weak D match, TRBD1 (5 bases). This CDR3 spans 15 amino acids. The germline V and J ends were trimmed by 1 base and 6 bases, with 13 bases remaining between them. The germline V gene has CDR1 SGDLS and CDR2 YYNGEE. The CDR3 DNA sequence: TGTGCCAGCAGCGTACCCCCTACAGGATCCGGGGAGCTGTTTTTT. Its translation: CASSVPPTGSGELFF.

V is TRBV7-8 and J is TRBJ2-2; 11 nucleotides align to TRBD2. The germline gives CDR1 SGHVS, CDR2 FQNEAQ. This CDR3 spans 15 amino acids. The junction had 8 bases not matched to a gene; V was cut back by 8 bases and J by 6 bases. The CDR3, as DNA: TGTGCCAGCTCCACTAGCGGGGGTTTCGCCGGGGAGCTGTTTTTT. As protein: CASSTSGGFAGELFF.

The chain uses TRBV5-1 and TRBJ2-5; unclear D gene. With 0 bases removed from V and 2 bases from J, the gap between germline ends came to 11 bases. Germline V gives CDR1 SGHRS, CDR2 YFSETQ. There are 15 residues in the CDR3. CDR3 amino acids: CASSLVTIGQETQYF. CDR3 DNA sequence: TGCGCCAGCAGCTTGGTAACAATAGGGCAAGAGACCCAGTACTTC.

The J gene is TRBJ1-5, the V gene TRBV12-5, with 8 bases that match TRBD1. Germline CDR1 is LGHNT and CDR2 is FRNRAP. This CDR3 is built from 16 residues. The J segment lost 2 bases and the V segment lost 7 bases, leaving 10 bases of the junction unmatched. CDR3 nucleotide sequence: TGTGCTAGTGTCCACAGGGGGGAAAATGGCAATCAGCCCCAGCATTTT. It encodes CASVHRGENGNQPQHF.

The chain carries TRBV18 and TRBJ2-1; 11 bases are shared with TRBD2. With 3 bases clipped from V and 0 bases from J, the junction kept 13 bases outside the gene matches. Looked up from germline, CDR1 is KGHSH and CDR2 is LQKENI. The CDR3 sequence is 20 residues long. The CDR3 region has the DNA TGTGCCAGCTCACCGACGCCGGCTAGCGGGGGGACAACCTCCTACAATGAGCAGTTCTTC. It translates to CASSPTPASGGTTSYNEQFF.

The genes are TRBV2 and TRBJ2-3; D unclear. The CDR3 runs 13 residues. The germline gives CDR1 SNHLY, CDR2 FYNNEI. The germline V and J ends were trimmed by 0 bases and 9 bases, with 10 bases remaining between them. The CDR3 is CASSEAPGVTQYF. The CDR3, as DNA: TGTGCCAGCAGTGAAGCGCCAGGTGTCACGCAGTATTTT. Full variable domain (outside the CDR3, taken from reference TRBV2 and TRBJ2-3): EPEVTQTPSHQVTQMGQEVILRCVPISNHLYFYWYRQILGQKVEFLVSFYNNEISEKSEIFDDQFSVERPDGSNFTLKIRSTKLEDSAMYFCASSEAPGVTQYFGPGTRLTVL.

This clone has only one observation. The V call is TRBV4-3, the J call TRBJ2-3; 8 bases are a match to TRBD2. CDR1 and CDR2 (germline): LGHNA, YSLEER. This CDR3 is built from 14 residues. The V and J ends lost 4 bases and 6 bases, in that order; junction bases with no gene match: 6. As DNA, the CDR3 is TGCGCCAGCAGCCCGGGGGGGGCAGGTGATACGCAGTATTTT. Residues: CASSPGGAGDTQYF.

The rearrangement links TRBV12-1 to TRBJ1-4. TRBV12-1 is deemed a pseudogene. The CDR3 is made up of 15 amino acids. DNA for the CDR3: TGTGCCAGCAGACCCATTGAGGGGCAGGATGAAAAACTGTTTTTT. This encodes CASRPIEGQDEKLFF.

This clone was counted between two and nine times. An end of the junction differs from the germline gene, which may be a read error. The chain links TRBV2 to TRBJ2-3; D unclear. The CDR3 covers 12 residues. Germline assignment: CDR1 SNHLY and CDR2 FYNNEI. CDR3 region: CASREDADTQYF. DNA of the CDR3: TGTGCCAGCAGAGAAGACGCAGATACGCAGTATTTT.

This clone has only one observation. The chain combines TRBV5-1 with TRBJ2-1, with 7 bases that match TRBD2. There are 14 residues in the CDR3. Germline CDR1 and CDR2: SGHRS and YFSETQ. Germline trimming cut 6 bases from V and 8 bases from J; bases unmatched to any gene: 11. The DNA for the CDR3 is TGCGCCAGCACCCGCCAGACTAGCAGCCATGAGCAGTTCTTC. Residues: CASTRQTSSHEQFF.